A selection of T cell receptor beta chains follows, all from one sample in a study of blood T cell repertoires in COVID-19. Using immunoSEQ multiplex PCR, the repertoire was profiled, and TCRdb retains in-frame clones only, with some absent. The sample has 30,000 to 35,000 clones, around 87% seen once; the top ten hold 10%. What was sequenced was peripheral blood. Receptor source: an elderly man with active COVID-19. Both conserved end residues are part of each CDR3. D genes are given only for firm matches. A row's size may be missing; if present it is once, few, many or a size class.

. | TRBJ2-2 | TRBV3-1/TRBV3-2 | . | CASSLRGRELFF | TGTGCCAGCAGCCTTAGGGGTCGGGAGCTGTTTTTT
. | TRBJ2-5 | TRBV7-2 | . | CASSPAPRTETQYF | TGTGCCAGCAGCCCCGCGCCTAGAACAGAGACCCAGTACTTC
TRBD1 | TRBJ2-7 | TRBV5-1 | . | CASSWGQGYEQYF | TGCGCCAGCAGCTGGGGACAGGGCTACGAGCAGTACTTC
. | TRBJ2-1 | TRBV13 | . | CASSLRTSYNEQFF | TGTGCCAGCAGCTTAAGGACTTCTTACAATGAGCAGTTCTTC
. | TRBJ2-3 | TRBV5-4 | once | CASSYSGGVVSTDTQYF | TGTGCCAGCAGCTATTCTGGGGGCGTCGTTAGCACAGATACGCAGTATTTT
TRBD1 | TRBJ1-2 | TRBV4-3 | once | CASSQDRTGGAKYYGYTF | TGCGCCAGCAGCCAAGATAGGACAGGGGGCGCGAAGTACTATGGCTACACCTTC
. | TRBJ2-5 | TRBV14 | . | CASSPLGVAQYF | TGTGCCAGCAGCCCCTTAGGAGTCGCCCAGTACTTC
. | TRBJ2-6 | TRBV19 | . | CASHGNANVLTF | TGTGCCAGTCACGGGAACGCCAACGTCCTGACTTTC
TRBD2 | TRBJ2-1 | TRBV6-4 | . | CASSDSYAGGRNEQFF | TGTGCCAGCAGTGACTCATATGCGGGAGGGCGGAATGAGCAGTTCTTC
TRBD2 | TRBJ2-2 | TRBV5-5 | . | CASSPGTSGTEVRNTGELFF | TGTGCCAGCAGCCCGGGGACTAGCGGGACCGAGGTCAGGAACACCGGGGAGCTGTTTTTT
. | TRBJ1-5 | TRBV28 | . | CASSSTGTGYQPQHF | TGTGCCAGCAGTTCCACCGGGACTGGATATCAGCCCCAGCATTTT
TRBD1 | TRBJ1-1 | TRBV7-8 | . | CASSLAGQGALAFF | TGTGCCAGCAGCTTAGCAGGACAGGGGGCGTTAGCTTTCTTT
TRBD1 | TRBJ1-6 | TRBV7-6 | . | CASSARTGVNSPLHF | TGTGCCAGCAGCGCAAGGACAGGGGTTAATTCACCCCTCCACTTT
TRBD2 | TRBJ2-2 | TRBV28 | few | CASSLPSGNTGELFF | TGTGCCAGCAGTTTACCTAGCGGGAACACCGGGGAGCTGTTTTTT
TRBD1 | TRBJ1-2 | TRBV6-1 | few | CASSEGTGLYGYTF | TGTGCCAGCAGTGAAGGGACAGGACTATATGGCTACACCTTC
. | TRBJ1-1 | TRBV5-1 | . | CASSSKFQGNTEAFF | TGCGCCAGCAGCTCCAAATTTCAGGGGAATACTGAAGCTTTCTTT
TRBD2 | TRBJ2-7 | TRBV6-5 | once | CASSWGLAGGYEQYF | TGTGCCAGCAGCTGGGGACTAGCGGGAGGGTACGAGCAGTACTTC
. | TRBJ2-3 | TRBV6-6 | . | CASCGRGLGTDTQYF | TGTGCCAGCTGCGGCAGGGGATTGGGCACAGATACGCAGTATTTT
TRBD1 | TRBJ1-4 | TRBV28 | . | CASSVGTGNEKLFF | TGTGCCAGCAGCGTCGGGACAGGGAATGAAAAACTGTTTTTT
. | TRBJ2-3 | TRBV11-2 | . | CASSLEGAPDTQYF | TGTGCCAGCAGCTTAGAGGGGGCCCCAGATACGCAGTATTTT
. | TRBJ1-2 | TRBV3-1/TRBV3-2 | . | CASSQRVYGYTF | TGTGCCAGCAGCCAAAGAGTCTATGGCTACACCTTC
. | TRBJ2-2 | TRBV5-1 | . | CASISYSGVGELFF | TGCGCCAGCATTTCTTACTCGGGGGTCGGGGAGCTGTTTTTT
. | TRBJ1-1 | TRBV5-4 | . | CASSLKTGNTEAFF | TGTGCCAGCAGCCTAAAGACAGGGAACACTGAAGCTTTCTTT
TRBD2 | TRBJ2-5 | TRBV30 | . | CAGRTSGSRGETQYF | TGTGCCGGCCGGACTAGCGGGAGCCGGGGTGAGACCCAGTACTTC
. | TRBJ1-1 | TRBV28 | . | CASSSTLGGEGTEAFF | TGTGCCAGCAGTTCGACTTTGGGGGGTGAGGGAACTGAAGCTTTCTTT
. | TRBJ2-2 | TRBV5-6 | . | CASSSVAELNTGELFF | TGTGCCAGCAGCTCTGTAGCGGAGTTGAACACCGGGGAGCTGTTTTTT
TRBD2 | TRBJ2-5 | TRBV10-2 | few | CASRTSGRALGETQYF | TGCGCCAGCAGAACTAGCGGGAGGGCCTTGGGAGAGACCCAGTACTTC
. | TRBJ1-6 | TRBV6-5 | . | CASSYGPRSPLHF | TGTGCCAGCAGTTACGGGCCCAGATCACCCCTCCACTTT
TRBD2 | TRBJ2-7 | TRBV9 | . | CASSVAELAGVGQYF | TGTGCCAGCAGCGTAGCTGAACTAGCGGGAGTGGGGCAGTACTTC
TRBD1 | TRBJ1-1 | TRBV10-3 | . | CAIGSGQGNTEAFF | TGTGCCATCGGGTCGGGACAGGGGAACACTGAAGCTTTCTTT
. | TRBJ2-1 | TRBV11-2 | . | CASRLNIGQRGDEQFF | TGTGCCAGCAGATTAAATATTGGACAGCGAGGCGATGAGCAGTTCTTC
TRBD1 | TRBJ1-5 | TRBV28 | . | CASSPGQGANQPQHF | TGTGCCAGCAGCCCGGGACAGGGAGCAAATCAGCCCCAGCATTTT